The clone carrying this TCR beta chain was counted once. TCRdb analysed the 5' RACE reads with MiXCR anew, one entry per CDR3 protein. The sample holds 700,000 to 950,000 distinct CDR3 sequences, 12% seen once. The data derive from a study of identical twins. The CDR3 runs 11 residues. Per germline, CDR1 SGHTA and CDR2 FQGNSA. The germline V and J ends were trimmed by 7 bases and 5 bases, with 9 bases remaining between them. In addition, the sample was reused for a study of yellow fever vaccine responses in identical twins.

The sequence derives from a young woman in good health. J is TRBJ2-7 and V is TRBV7-2, with D unresolved. Sequenced input: PBMCs. The chain's CDR3 is CASTNINEQYF. DNA for the CDR3: TGTGCCAGCACCAATATCAACGAGCAGTACTTC.